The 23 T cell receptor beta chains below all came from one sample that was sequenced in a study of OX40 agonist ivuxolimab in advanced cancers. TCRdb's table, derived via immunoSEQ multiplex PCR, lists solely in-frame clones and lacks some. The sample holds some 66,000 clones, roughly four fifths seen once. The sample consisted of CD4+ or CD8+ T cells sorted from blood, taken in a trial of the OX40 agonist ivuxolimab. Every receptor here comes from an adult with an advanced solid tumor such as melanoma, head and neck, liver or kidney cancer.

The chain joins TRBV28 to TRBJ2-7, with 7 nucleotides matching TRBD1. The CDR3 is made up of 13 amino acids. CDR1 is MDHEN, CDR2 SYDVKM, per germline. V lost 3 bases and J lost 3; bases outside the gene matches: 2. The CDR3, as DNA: TGTGCCAGCAGTTTGAGGGGGCTCTACGAGCAGTACGTC. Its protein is CASSLRGLYEQYV.

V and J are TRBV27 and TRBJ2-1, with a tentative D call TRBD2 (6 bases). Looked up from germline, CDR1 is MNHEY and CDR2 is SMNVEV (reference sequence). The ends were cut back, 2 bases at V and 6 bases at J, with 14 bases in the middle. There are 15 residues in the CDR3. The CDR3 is CASSLLAGLSNEQFF. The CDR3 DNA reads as TGTGCCAGCAGTTTACTTGCGGGGCTTAGCAATGAGCAGTTCTTC.

The CDR3 DNA is TGCGCCAGCAGCCCGGACAGTAACACTGAAGCTTTCTTT. The encoded protein is CASSPDSNTEAFF. This chain joins TRBV5-1 and TRBJ1-1; TRBD1 might be the D (6 bases). CDR1 is SGHRS and CDR2 is YFSETQ in the germline V gene. Trimming left V 4 bases short and J 2 bases short, with 9 bases between. This CDR3 is 13 amino acids long.

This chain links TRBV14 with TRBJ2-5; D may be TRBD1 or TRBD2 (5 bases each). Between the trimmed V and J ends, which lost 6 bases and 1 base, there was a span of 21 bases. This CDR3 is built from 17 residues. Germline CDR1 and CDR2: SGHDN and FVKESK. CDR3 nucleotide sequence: TGTGCCAGCAGTCCAAGATACAGGCCGAGGGGCCAAGAGACCCAGTACTTC. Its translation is CASSPRYRPRGQETQYF.

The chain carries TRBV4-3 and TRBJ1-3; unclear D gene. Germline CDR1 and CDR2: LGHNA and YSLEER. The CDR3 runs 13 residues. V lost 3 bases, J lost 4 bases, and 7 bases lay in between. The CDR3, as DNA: TGCGCCAGCAGCCAGAAAGAAGGAAACACCATATATTTT. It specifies CASSQKEGNTIYF.

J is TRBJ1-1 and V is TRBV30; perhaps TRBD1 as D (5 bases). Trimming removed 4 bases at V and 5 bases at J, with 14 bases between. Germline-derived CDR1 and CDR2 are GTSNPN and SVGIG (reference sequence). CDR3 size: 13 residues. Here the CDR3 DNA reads TGTGCCTGGACCTTAGCAGGGTGGACTGAAGCTTTCTTT. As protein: CAWTLAGWTEAFF.

In DNA form, the CDR3 reads TGTGCCAGCAGCTTAGATGTGTGGAGTTTTCCTGGCTACACCTTC. Translating gives CASSLDVWSFPGYTF. The gene calls are TRBV11-2 and TRBJ1-2; no reliable D call. This CDR3 contains 15 residues. Germline values: CDR1 SGHAT, CDR2 FQNNGV. The V gene lost 0 bases and the J gene lost 7 bases, with 15 bases spanning the gap. Full variable domain (remainder filled in from reference TRBV11-2 and TRBJ1-2): EAGVAQSPRYKIIEKRQSVAFWCNPISGHATLYWYQQILGQGPKLLIQFQNNGVVDDSQLPKDRFSAERLKGVDSTLKIQPAKLEDSAVYLCASSLDVWSFPGYTFGSGTRLTVV.

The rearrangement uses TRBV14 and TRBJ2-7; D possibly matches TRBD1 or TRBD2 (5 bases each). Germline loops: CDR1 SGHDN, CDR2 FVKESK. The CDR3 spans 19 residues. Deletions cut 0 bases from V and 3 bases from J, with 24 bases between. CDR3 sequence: CASSQDPSGGEPSCYEQYV. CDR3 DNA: TGTGCCAGCAGCCAAGACCCCAGTGGGGGAGAGCCCTCATGCTACGAGCAGTACGTC.

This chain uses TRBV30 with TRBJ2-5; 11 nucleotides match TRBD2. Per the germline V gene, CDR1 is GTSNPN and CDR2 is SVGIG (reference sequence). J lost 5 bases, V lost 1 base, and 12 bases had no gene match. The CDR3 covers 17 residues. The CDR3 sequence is CAWSDSGLAGGMETQYF. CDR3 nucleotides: TGTGCCTGGAGTGATTCGGGGCTAGCGGGAGGAATGGAGACCCAGTACTTC.

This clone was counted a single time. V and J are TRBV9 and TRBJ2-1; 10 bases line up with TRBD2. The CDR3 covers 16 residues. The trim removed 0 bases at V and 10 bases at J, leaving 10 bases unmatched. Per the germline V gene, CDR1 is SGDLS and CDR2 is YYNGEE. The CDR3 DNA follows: TGTGCCAGCAGCGTAGCTCGGAGCGGGGGGGCGGGCGAGCAGTTCTTC. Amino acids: CASSVARSGGAGEQFF.

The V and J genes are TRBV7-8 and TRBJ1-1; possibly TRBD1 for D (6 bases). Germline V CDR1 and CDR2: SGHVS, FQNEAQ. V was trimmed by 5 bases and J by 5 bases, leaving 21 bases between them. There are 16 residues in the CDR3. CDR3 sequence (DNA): TGTGCCAGCAGCGTAAGACCAAGCACAGGGAGTACTGAAGCTTTCTTT. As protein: CASSVRPSTGSTEAFF.

In nucleotides, the CDR3 is TGTGCCAGCAGCTGGACTGCCGACTCCTACGAGCAGTACGTC. Its translation: CASSWTADSYEQYV. The chain couples TRBV6-5 to TRBJ2-7, with D maybe TRBD2 (5 bases). This CDR3 has 14 residues. The V end lost 6 bases, the J end lost 0 bases, and 12 bases lay between the germline ends. Germline CDR1 and CDR2: MNHEY and SVGAGI.

The CDR3 nucleotides are TGTGCCAGCTCACCACGACGGGGACAGGAGCTCTCTGGAAACACCATATATTTT. Translation: CASSPRRGQELSGNTIYF. The V and J genes are TRBV18 and TRBJ1-3, with TRBD1 identical over 8 bases. The CDR3 totals 18 residues. The V segment lost 1 base and the J segment 0 bases; nucleotides outside the gene matches: 8. Germline CDR1 and CDR2: KGHSH and LQKENI.

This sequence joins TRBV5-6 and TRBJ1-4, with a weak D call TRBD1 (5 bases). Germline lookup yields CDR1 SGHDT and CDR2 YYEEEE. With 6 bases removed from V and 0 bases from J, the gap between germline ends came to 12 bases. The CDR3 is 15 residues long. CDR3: CASTGGVATNEKLFF. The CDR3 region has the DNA TGTGCCAGCACCGGGGGGGTTGCAACTAATGAAAAACTGTTTTTT.

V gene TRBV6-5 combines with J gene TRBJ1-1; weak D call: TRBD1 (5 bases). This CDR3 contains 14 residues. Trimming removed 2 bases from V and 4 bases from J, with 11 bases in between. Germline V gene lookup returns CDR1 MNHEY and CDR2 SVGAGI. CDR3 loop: CASSYGGVGTEAFF. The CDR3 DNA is TGTGCCAGCAGTTACGGAGGGGTTGGCACTGAAGCTTTCTTT.

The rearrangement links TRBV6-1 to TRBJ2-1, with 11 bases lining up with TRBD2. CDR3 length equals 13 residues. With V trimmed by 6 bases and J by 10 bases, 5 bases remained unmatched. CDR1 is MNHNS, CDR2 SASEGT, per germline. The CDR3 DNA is TGTGCCAGCAGCGCCGGGACTAGCGGAGAGCAGTTCTTC. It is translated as CASSAGTSGEQFF.

The CDR3 protein is CASSLYGTAYGYTF. DNA of the CDR3: TGTGCCAGCAGTTTATACGGGACAGCCTATGGCTACACCTTC. The gene calls are TRBV27 and TRBJ1-2, with TRBD1 matching over 7 bases. Germline values: CDR1 MNHEY, CDR2 SMNVEV (reference sequence). Trimming cost V 1 base and J 4 bases; bases outside gene matches: 3. The CDR3 is made up of 14 amino acids.

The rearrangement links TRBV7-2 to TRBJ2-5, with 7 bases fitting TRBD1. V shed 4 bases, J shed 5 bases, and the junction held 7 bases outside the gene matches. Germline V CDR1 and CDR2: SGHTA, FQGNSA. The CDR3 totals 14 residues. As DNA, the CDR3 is TGTGCCAGCAGCTCGAGGGGGCGCGGGGAGACCCAGTACTTC. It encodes CASSSRGRGETQYF.

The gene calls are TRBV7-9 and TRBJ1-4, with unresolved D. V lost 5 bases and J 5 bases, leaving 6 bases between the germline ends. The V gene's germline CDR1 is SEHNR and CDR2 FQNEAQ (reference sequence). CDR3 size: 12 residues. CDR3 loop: CASSPYNEKLFF. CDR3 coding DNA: TGTGCCAGCAGCCCCTACAATGAAAAACTGTTTTTT. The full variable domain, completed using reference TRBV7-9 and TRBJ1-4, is DTGVSQNPRHKITKRGQNVTFRCDPISEHNRLYWYRQTLGQGPEFLTYFQNEAQLEKSRLLSDRFSAERPKGSFSTLEIQRTEQGDSAMYLCASSPYNEKLFFGSGTQLSVL.

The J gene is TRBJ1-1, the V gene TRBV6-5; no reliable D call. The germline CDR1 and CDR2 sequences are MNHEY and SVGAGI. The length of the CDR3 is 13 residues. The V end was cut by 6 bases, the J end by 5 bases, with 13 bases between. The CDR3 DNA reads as TGTGCCAGCAGCCCGGGTCGGGGAACTGAAGCTTTCTTT. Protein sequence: CASSPGRGTEAFF.

The CDR3 region has the DNA TGTGCCAGCGCAGCAGGGAGGGGTCAGCCCCAGCATTTT. It encodes CASAAGRGQPQHF. V gene TRBV27 combines with J gene TRBJ1-5; D is possibly TRBD1 (5 bases). With 8 bases removed from V and 6 bases from J, the gap between germline ends came to 14 bases. Per germline, CDR1 MNHEY and CDR2 SMNVEV (reference sequence). The CDR3 is 13 residues long.

The CDR3 DNA follows: TGCGCCAGCTCCCGGAGGGGGACCAGCAATCAGCCCCAGCATTTT. Its translation: CASSRRGTSNQPQHF. The chain recombines TRBV10-2 with TRBJ1-5; tentatively, D is TRBD1 (6 bases). This CDR3 contains 15 residues. In germline, CDR1 is WSHSY, CDR2 SAAADI. The V end was cut by 8 bases, the J end by 1 base, with 15 bases between.

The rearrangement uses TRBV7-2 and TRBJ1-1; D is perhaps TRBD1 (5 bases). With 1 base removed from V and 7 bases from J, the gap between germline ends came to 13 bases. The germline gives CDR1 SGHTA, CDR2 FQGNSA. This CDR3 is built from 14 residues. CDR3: CASSLVGPEGEAFF. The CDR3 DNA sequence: TGTGCCAGCAGCTTAGTGGGACCGGAGGGTGAAGCTTTCTTT.